This entry describes one T cell receptor (beta chain). Trimming cost V 1 base and J 5 bases, with 8 bases left between them. In germline, CDR1 is LNHDA, CDR2 SQIVND (reference sequence). The CDR3 is 13 amino acids. The data stem from a study of T cell changes during pregnancy in multiple sclerosis. The assay was immunoSEQ multiplex PCR, and TCRdb's table has in-frame clones only and misses some. The sample lists some 37,000 clones, about 88% occurring once. The genes are TRBV19 and TRBJ1-1; a weak D match, TRBD1 (5 bases). The specimen comprised CD4+ T cells from peripheral blood mononuclear cells, sampled in the first trimester of pregnancy. This receptor was identified in a female donor with multiple sclerosis, enrolled in a pregnancy study. CDR3 in amino acids: CASSIVGGTEAFF. The CDR3 bases are TGTGCCAGTAGTATAGTCGGGGGGACTGAAGCTTTCTTT.